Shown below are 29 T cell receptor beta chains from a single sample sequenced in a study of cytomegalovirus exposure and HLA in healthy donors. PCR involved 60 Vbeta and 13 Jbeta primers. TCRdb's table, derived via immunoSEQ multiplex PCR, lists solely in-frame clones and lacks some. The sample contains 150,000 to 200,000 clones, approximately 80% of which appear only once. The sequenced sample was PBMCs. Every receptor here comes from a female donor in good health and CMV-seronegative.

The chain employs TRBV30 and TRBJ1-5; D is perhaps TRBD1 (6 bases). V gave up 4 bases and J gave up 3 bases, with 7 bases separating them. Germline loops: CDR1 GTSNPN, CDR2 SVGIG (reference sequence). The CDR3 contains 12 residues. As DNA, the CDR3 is TGTGCCTGGAACAGGGACAATCAGCCCCAGCATTTT. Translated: CAWNRDNQPQHF.

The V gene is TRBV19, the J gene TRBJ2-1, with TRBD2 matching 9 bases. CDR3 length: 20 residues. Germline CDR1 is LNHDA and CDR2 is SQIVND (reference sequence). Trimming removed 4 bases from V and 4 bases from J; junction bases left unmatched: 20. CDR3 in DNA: TGTGCCAGTAGTAACTCTCCGGACAGGTCCCTAGCGGGGCGATACAATGAGCAGTTCTTC. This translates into CASSNSPDRSLAGRYNEQFF. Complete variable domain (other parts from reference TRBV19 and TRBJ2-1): DGGITQSPKYLFRKEGQNVTLSCEQNLNHDAMYWYRQDPGQGLRLIYYSQIVNDFQKGDIAEGYSVSREKKESFPLTVTSAQKNPTAFYLCASSNSPDRSLAGRYNEQFFGPGTRLTVL.

CDR3 DNA: TGTGCCAGCAGCTTGGGCATTCAGAATCAGCCCCAGCATTTT. Translation: CASSLGIQNQPQHF. The chain employs TRBV11-2 and TRBJ1-5; D is undetermined. Germline V gene data show CDR1 as SGHAT and CDR2 as FQNNGV. Trimming stripped 3 bases from V and 4 bases from J, with 10 bases between. The CDR3 totals 14 residues. The whole variable domain, remainder taken from reference TRBV11-2 and TRBJ1-5, is EAGVAQSPRYKIIEKRQSVAFWCNPISGHATLYWYQQILGQGPKLLIQFQNNGVVDDSQLPKDRFSAERLKGVDSTLKIQPAKLEDSAVYLCASSLGIQNQPQHFGDGTRLSIL.

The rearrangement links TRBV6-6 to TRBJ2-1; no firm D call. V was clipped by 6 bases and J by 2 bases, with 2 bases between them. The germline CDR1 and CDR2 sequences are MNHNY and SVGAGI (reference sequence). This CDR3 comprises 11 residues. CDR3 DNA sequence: TGTGCCAGCAGCACCTACAATGAGCAGTTCTTC. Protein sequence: CASSTYNEQFF.

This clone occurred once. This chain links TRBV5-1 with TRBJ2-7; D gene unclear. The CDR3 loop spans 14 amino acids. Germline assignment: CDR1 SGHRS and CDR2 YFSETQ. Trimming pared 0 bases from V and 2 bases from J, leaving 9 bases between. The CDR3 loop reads CASSLGPGAYEQYF. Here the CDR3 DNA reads TGCGCCAGCAGCTTGGGCCCGGGTGCCTACGAGCAGTACTTC.

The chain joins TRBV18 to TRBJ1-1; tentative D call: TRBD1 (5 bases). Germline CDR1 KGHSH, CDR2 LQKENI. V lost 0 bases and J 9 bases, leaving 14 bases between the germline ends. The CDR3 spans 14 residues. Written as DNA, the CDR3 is TGTGCCAGCTCACCACCGGGGCAGGGTGGGAAAGCTTTCTTT. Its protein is CASSPPGQGGKAFF.

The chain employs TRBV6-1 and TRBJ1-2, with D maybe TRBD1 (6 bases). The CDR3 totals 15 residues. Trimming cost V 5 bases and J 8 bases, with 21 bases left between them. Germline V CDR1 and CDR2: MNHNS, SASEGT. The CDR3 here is CASSLPRGLSNGYTF. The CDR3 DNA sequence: TGTGCCAGCAGTTTGCCCAGGGGCCTATCTAACGGCTACACCTTC.

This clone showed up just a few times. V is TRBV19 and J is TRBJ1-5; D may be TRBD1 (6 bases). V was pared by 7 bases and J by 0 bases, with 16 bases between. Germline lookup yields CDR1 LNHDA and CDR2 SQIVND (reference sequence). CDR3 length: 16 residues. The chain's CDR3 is CASTPRTDYSNQPQHF. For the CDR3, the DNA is TGTGCCAGTACCCCTCGGACAGATTATAGCAATCAGCCCCAGCATTTT.

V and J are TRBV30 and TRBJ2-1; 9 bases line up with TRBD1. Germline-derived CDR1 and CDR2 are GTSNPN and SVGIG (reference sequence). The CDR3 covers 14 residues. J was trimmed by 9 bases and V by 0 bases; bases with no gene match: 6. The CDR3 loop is CAWSVGQGFSEQFF. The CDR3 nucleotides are TGTGCCTGGAGTGTAGGACAGGGGTTTTCTGAGCAGTTCTTC.

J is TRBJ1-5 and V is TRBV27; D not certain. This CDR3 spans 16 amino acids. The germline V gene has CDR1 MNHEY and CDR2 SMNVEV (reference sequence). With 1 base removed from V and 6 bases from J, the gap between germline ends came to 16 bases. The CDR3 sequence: CASSLYSSYESQPQHF. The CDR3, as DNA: TGTGCCAGCAGTTTATACAGCTCTTATGAGAGTCAGCCCCAGCATTTT.

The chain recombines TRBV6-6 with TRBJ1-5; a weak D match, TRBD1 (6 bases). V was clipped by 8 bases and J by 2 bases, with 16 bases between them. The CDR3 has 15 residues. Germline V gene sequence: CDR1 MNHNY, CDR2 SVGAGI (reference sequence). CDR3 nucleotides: TGTGCCAGCGTGGGGGCGCCGGCGGGCAATCAGCCCCAGCATTTT. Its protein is CASVGAPAGNQPQHF.

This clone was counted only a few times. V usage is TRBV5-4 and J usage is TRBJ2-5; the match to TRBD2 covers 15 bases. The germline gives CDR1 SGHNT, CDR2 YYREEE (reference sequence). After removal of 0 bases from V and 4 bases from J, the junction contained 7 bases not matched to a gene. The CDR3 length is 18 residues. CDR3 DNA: TGTGCCAGCAGCTTGGGAGGACTAGCGGGAGGGGCGGGAGAGACCCAGTACTTC. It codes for CASSLGGLAGGAGETQYF.

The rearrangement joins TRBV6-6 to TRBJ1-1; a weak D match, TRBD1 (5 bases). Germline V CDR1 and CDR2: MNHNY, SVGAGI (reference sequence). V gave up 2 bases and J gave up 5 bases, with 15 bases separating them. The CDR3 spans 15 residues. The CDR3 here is CASSYPGFANTEAFF. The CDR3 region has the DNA TGTGCCAGCAGTTACCCAGGGTTTGCGAATACTGAAGCTTTCTTT.

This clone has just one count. The CDR3 DNA reads as TGTGCCAGCAGTTTGGGACAGTGGGAAAAACTGTTTTTT. Residues: CASSLGQWEKLFF. V is TRBV28 and J is TRBJ1-4; 7 bases are shared with TRBD1. Germline CDR1 MDHEN, CDR2 SYDVKM. The ends lost 3 bases at V and 8 bases at J; junction bases unmatched: 3. CDR3 length equals 13 residues.

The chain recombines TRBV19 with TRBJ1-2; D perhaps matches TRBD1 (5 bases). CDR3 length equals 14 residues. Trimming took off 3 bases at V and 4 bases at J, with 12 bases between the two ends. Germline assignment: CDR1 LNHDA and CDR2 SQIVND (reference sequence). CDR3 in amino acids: CASSITDSIYGYTF. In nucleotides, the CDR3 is TGTGCCAGTAGTATTACAGACAGTATCTATGGCTACACCTTC.

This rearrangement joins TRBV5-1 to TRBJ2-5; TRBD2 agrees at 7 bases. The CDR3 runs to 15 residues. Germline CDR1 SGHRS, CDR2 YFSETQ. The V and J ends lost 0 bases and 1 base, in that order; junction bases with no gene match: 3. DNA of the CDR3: TGCGCCAGCAGCTTGGTTCCGGGGGGCCAAGAGACCCAGTACTTC. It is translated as CASSLVPGGQETQYF.

The CDR3 sequence: CASSSGGQGIYEQYF. CDR3 DNA sequence: TGTGCCAGCAGTTCGGGGGGACAGGGGATCTACGAGCAGTACTTC. The chain recombines TRBV6-6 with TRBJ2-7; TRBD1 agrees at 10 bases. The CDR3 has 15 residues. Unmatched junction bases numbered 6, after V lost 4 bases and J lost 3 bases. Looked up from germline, CDR1 is MNHNY and CDR2 is SVGAGI (reference sequence).

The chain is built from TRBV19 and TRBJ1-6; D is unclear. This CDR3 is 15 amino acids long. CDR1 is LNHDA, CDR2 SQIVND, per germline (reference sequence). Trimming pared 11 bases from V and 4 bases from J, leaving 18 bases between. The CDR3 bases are TGTGCCTCAAACCCCCGGTCTAGTTATAATTCACCCCTCCACTTT. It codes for CASNPRSSYNSPLHF.

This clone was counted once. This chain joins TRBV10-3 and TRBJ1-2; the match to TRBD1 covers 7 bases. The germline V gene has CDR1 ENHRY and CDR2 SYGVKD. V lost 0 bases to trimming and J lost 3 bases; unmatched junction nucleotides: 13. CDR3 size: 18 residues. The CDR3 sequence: CAISESSSKDRNYYGYTF. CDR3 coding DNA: TGTGCCATCAGTGAGTCTTCCTCCAAGGACAGGAACTACTATGGCTACACCTTC.

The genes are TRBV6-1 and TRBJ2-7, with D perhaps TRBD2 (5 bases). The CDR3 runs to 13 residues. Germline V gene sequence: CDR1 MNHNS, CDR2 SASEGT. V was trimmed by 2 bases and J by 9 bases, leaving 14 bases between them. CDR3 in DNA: TGTGCCAGCAGTGAACGAGCGGTACGTGGGCAGTACTTC. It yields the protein CASSERAVRGQYF.

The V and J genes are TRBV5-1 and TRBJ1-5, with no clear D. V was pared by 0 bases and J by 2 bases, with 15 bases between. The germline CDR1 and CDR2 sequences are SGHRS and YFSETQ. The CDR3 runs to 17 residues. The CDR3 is CASSLGAIVGGNQPQHF. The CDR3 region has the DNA TGCGCCAGCAGCTTGGGGGCCATAGTGGGAGGCAATCAGCCCCAGCATTTT.

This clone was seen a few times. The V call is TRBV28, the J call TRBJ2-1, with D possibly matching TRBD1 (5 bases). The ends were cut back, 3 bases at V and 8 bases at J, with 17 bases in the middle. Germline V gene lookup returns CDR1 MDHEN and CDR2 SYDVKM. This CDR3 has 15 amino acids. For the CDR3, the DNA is TGTGCCAGCAGTTTTTCCCAGGGTTGGCGCGATGAGCAGTTCTTC. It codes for CASSFSQGWRDEQFF.

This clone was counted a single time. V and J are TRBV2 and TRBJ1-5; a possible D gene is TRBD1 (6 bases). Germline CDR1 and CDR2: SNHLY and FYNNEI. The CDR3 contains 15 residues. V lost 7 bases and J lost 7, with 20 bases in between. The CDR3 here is CASTPRTAGGQPQHF. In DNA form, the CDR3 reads TGTGCCAGCACGCCGCGGACAGCGGGGGGCCAGCCCCAGCATTTT.

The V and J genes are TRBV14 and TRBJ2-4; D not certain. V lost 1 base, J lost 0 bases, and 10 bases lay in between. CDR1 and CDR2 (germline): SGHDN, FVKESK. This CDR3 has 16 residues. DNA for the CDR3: TGTGCCAGCAGCCAAGGCGAGCCTCTAGCCAAAAACATTCAGTACTTC. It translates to CASSQGEPLAKNIQYF.

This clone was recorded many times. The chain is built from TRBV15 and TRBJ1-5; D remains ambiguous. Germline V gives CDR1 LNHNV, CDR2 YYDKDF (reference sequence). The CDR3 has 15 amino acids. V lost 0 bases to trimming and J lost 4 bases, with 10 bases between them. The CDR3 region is CATSRDRRDNQPQHF. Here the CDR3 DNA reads TGTGCCACCAGCAGAGATCGAAGAGATAATCAGCCCCAGCATTTT. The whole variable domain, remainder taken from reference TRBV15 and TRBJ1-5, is DAMVIQNPRYQVTQFGKPVTLSCSQTLNHNVMYWYQQKSSQAPKLLFHYYDKDFNNEADTPDNFQSRRPNTSFCFLDIRSPGLGDTAMYLCATSRDRRDNQPQHFGDGTRLSIL.

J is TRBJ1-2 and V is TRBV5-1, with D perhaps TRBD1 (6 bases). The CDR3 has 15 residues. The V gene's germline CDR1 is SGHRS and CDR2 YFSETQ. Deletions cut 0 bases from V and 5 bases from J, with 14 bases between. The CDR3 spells CASSLEDWTEYGYTF. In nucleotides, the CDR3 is TGCGCCAGCAGCTTGGAGGATTGGACAGAATATGGCTACACCTTC.

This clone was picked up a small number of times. CDR3 in DNA: TGTGCCAGCAGACAGGGGGCCTCCTACGAGCAGTACTTC. Encoded protein: CASRQGASYEQYF. The chain carries TRBV7-9 and TRBJ2-7; 9 nucleotides agree with TRBD1. This CDR3 is 13 amino acids long. With 6 bases clipped from V and 0 bases from J, the junction kept 0 bases outside the gene matches. Germline CDR1 is SEHNR and CDR2 is FQNEAQ (reference sequence).

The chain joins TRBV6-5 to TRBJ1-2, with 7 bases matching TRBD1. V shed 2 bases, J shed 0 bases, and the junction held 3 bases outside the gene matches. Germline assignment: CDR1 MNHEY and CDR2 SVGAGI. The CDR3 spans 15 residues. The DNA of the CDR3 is TGTGCCAGCAGTTACACGACAGGGACTAACTATGGCTACACCTTC. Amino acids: CASSYTTGTNYGYTF.

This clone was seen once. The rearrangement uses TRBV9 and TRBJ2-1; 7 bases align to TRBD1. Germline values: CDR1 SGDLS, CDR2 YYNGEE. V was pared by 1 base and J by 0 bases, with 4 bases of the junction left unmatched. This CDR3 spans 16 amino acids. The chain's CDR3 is CASSVQGVSSYNEQFF. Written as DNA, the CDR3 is TGTGCCAGCAGCGTACAGGGGGTGAGCTCCTACAATGAGCAGTTCTTC. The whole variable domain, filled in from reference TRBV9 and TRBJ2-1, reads DSGVTQTPKHLITATGQRVTLRCSPRSGDLSVYWYQQSLDQGLQFLIQYYNGEERAKGNILERFSAQQFPDLHSELNLSSLELGDSALYFCASSVQGVSSYNEQFFGPGTRLTVL.